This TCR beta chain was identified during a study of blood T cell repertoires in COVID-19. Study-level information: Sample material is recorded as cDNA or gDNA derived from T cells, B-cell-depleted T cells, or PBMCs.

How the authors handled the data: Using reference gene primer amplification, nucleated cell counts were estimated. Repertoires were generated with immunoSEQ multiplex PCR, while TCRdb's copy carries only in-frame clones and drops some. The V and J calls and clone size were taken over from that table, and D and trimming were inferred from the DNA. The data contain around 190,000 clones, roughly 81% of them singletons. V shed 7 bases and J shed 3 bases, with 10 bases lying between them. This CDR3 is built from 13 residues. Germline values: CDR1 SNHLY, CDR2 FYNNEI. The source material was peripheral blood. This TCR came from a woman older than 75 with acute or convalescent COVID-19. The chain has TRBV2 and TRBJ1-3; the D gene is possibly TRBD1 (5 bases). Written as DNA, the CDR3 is TGTGCCAGCATCCGAGACAGTGGAAACACCATATATTTT. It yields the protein CASIRDSGNTIYF.